These T cell receptor beta chains were read from a single sample in a study of cytomegalovirus exposure and HLA in healthy donors. The repertoire was sequenced with immunoSEQ multiplex PCR; TCRdb's copy has only in-frame clones and lacks some. Altogether about 140,000 clones are present, less than 85% being singletons, with the ten largest covering approximately 6.2%. Sequencing was done on a sample of PBMCs. Receptors originate from a man in his forties in good health and CMV-seropositive. The CDR3 runs from the conserved cysteine through the conserved F or W. Fields, in order: clone size, D gene, V gene, J gene, CDR3 protein, CDR3 DNA. D genes are given only for firm matches. Clone sizes are given selectively: once, few, many, or a class where the clone is expanded.

abundance: .; d_gene: TRBD2; v_gene: TRBV7-3; j_gene: TRBJ2-3; CDR3aa: CASSFTSGGTDTQYF; CDR3nt: TGTGCCAGCAGCTTTACTAGCGGGGGGACAGATACGCAGTATTTT
abundance: .; d_gene: TRBD2; v_gene: TRBV15; j_gene: TRBJ2-1; CDR3aa: CATSRDAIGLAGGGEQFF; CDR3nt: TGTGCCACCAGCAGAGATGCGATCGGACTAGCGGGCGGCGGTGAGCAGTTCTTC
abundance: .; d_gene: .; v_gene: TRBV4-2; j_gene: TRBJ2-5; CDR3aa: CASSQDPLETQYF; CDR3nt: TGTGCCAGCAGCCAAGACCCCCTCGAGACCCAGTACTTC
abundance: .; d_gene: TRBD1; v_gene: TRBV27; j_gene: TRBJ1-6; CDR3aa: CASSFEGARNSPLHF; CDR3nt: TGTGCCAGCAGTTTCGAGGGGGCACGAAATTCACCCCTCCACTTT
abundance: .; d_gene: .; v_gene: TRBV7-9; j_gene: TRBJ1-2; CDR3aa: CASSFQDRGYGYTF; CDR3nt: TGTGCCAGCAGCTTCCAGGACAGAGGCTATGGCTACACCTTC
abundance: few; d_gene: TRBD1; v_gene: TRBV7-2; j_gene: TRBJ1-2; CDR3aa: CASSLGGGQGQGYTF; CDR3nt: TGTGCCAGCAGCTTAGGGGGCGGACAGGGGCAAGGCTACACCTTC
abundance: once; d_gene: .; v_gene: TRBV6-1; j_gene: TRBJ1-6; CDR3aa: CASSEAPASSYNSPLHF; CDR3nt: TGTGCCAGCAGTGAAGCCCCAGCTAGCTCCTATAATTCACCCCTCCACTTT
abundance: .; d_gene: .; v_gene: TRBV2; j_gene: TRBJ1-5; CDR3aa: CASGQRTVLNQPQHF; CDR3nt: TGTGCCAGCGGACAGAGGACAGTCCTCAATCAGCCCCAGCATTTT
abundance: .; d_gene: .; v_gene: TRBV19; j_gene: TRBJ1-2; CDR3aa: CASSARGGDSNYGYTF; CDR3nt: TGTGCCAGTAGTGCCAGGGGTGGCGACTCTAACTATGGCTACACCTTC
abundance: .; d_gene: TRBD1; v_gene: TRBV6-5; j_gene: TRBJ1-2; CDR3aa: CASNTGGVGYGYTF; CDR3nt: TGTGCCAGCAATACAGGGGGCGTAGGGTATGGCTACACCTTC
abundance: .; d_gene: .; v_gene: TRBV5-1; j_gene: TRBJ2-5; CDR3aa: CASSRDKQETQYF; CDR3nt: TGCGCCAGCAGCCGGGACAAGCAAGAGACCCAGTACTTC
abundance: .; d_gene: .; v_gene: TRBV18; j_gene: TRBJ2-7; CDR3aa: CASSLGPFYEQYF; CDR3nt: TGTGCCAGCTCACTTGGGCCCTTCTACGAGCAGTACTTC
abundance: .; d_gene: .; v_gene: TRBV5-4; j_gene: TRBJ2-5; CDR3aa: CASSPQGARGGTQYF; CDR3nt: TGTGCCAGCAGCCCACAGGGAGCTCGGGGCGGGACCCAGTACTTC
abundance: .; d_gene: .; v_gene: TRBV4-1; j_gene: TRBJ2-3; CDR3aa: CASSQDARTDTQYF; CDR3nt: TGCGCCAGCAGCCAAGACGCCCGGACAGATACGCAGTATTTT
abundance: .; d_gene: TRBD1; v_gene: TRBV7-9; j_gene: TRBJ2-1; CDR3aa: CASSRVGTGGSYNEQFF; CDR3nt: TGTGCCAGCAGTAGGGTTGGGACAGGGGGCTCATACAATGAGCAGTTCTTC
abundance: .; d_gene: TRBD2; v_gene: TRBV7-2; j_gene: TRBJ2-3; CDR3aa: CASSVGLASDTQYF; CDR3nt: TGTGCCAGCAGCGTGGGACTAGCTTCAGATACGCAGTATTTT
abundance: many; d_gene: TRBD1; v_gene: TRBV5-1; j_gene: TRBJ2-7; CDR3aa: CASSLGGQGDEQYF; CDR3nt: TGCGCCAGCAGCTTGGGGGGACAGGGTGACGAGCAGTACTTC
abundance: once; d_gene: TRBD2; v_gene: TRBV27; j_gene: TRBJ2-1; CDR3aa: CASSFPPGGRNEQFF; CDR3nt: TGTGCCAGCAGTTTTCCACCGGGGGGACGCAATGAGCAGTTCTTC
abundance: few; d_gene: .; v_gene: TRBV9; j_gene: TRBJ1-1; CDR3aa: CASSPGGGDTEAFF; CDR3nt: TGTGCCAGCAGCCCCGGCGGCGGGGACACTGAAGCTTTCTTT
abundance: .; d_gene: .; v_gene: TRBV27; j_gene: TRBJ2-7; CDR3aa: CASSTLGTSYEQYF; CDR3nt: TGTGCCAGCAGTACGTTAGGGACTTCCTACGAGCAGTACTTC
abundance: .; d_gene: TRBD2; v_gene: TRBV7-2; j_gene: TRBJ2-2; CDR3aa: CASSFMGAGGRWGELFF; CDR3nt: TGTGCCAGCAGCTTCATGGGAGCGGGGGGGCGCTGGGGGGAGCTGTTTTTT
abundance: once; d_gene: .; v_gene: TRBV28; j_gene: TRBJ1-2; CDR3aa: CASSLLAPRDGYTF; CDR3nt: TGTGCCAGCAGCCTCCTCGCACCGCGCGATGGCTACACCTTC
abundance: .; d_gene: .; v_gene: TRBV7-8; j_gene: TRBJ1-1; CDR3aa: CASSLEANTEAFF; CDR3nt: TGTGCCAGCAGCTTGGAGGCGAACACTGAAGCTTTCTTT
abundance: .; d_gene: .; v_gene: TRBV5-1; j_gene: TRBJ1-4; CDR3aa: CASSETGREKLFF; CDR3nt: TGCGCCAGCAGCGAGACAGGCCGTGAAAAACTGTTTTTT
abundance: .; d_gene: TRBD2; v_gene: TRBV7-9; j_gene: TRBJ2-7; CDR3aa: CASSLTRQAGDYEQYF; CDR3nt: TGTGCCAGCAGCCTGACTAGGCAAGCGGGGGACTACGAGCAGTACTTC
abundance: .; d_gene: .; v_gene: TRBV7-2; j_gene: TRBJ1-2; CDR3aa: CASSVLPEVGYTF; CDR3nt: TGTGCCAGCAGCGTCTTACCCGAGGTCGGCTACACCTTC
abundance: .; d_gene: .; v_gene: TRBV5-1; j_gene: TRBJ2-2; CDR3aa: CASSLDGGMNTGELFF; CDR3nt: TGCGCCAGCAGCTTGGATGGGGGGATGAACACCGGGGAGCTGTTTTTT
abundance: .; d_gene: .; v_gene: TRBV10-2; j_gene: TRBJ2-1; CDR3aa: CASSGTVLSYNEQFF; CDR3nt: TGCGCCAGCAGTGGGACAGTCCTCTCCTACAATGAGCAGTTCTTC
abundance: .; d_gene: TRBD1; v_gene: TRBV28; j_gene: TRBJ2-5; CDR3aa: CASSPWDSKETQYF; CDR3nt: TGTGCCAGCAGCCCCTGGGACAGTAAAGAGACCCAGTACTTC
abundance: .; d_gene: .; v_gene: TRBV19; j_gene: TRBJ2-2; CDR3aa: CASTTGNTGELFF; CDR3nt: TGTGCCAGTACCACAGGGAACACCGGGGAGCTGTTTTTT
abundance: .; d_gene: .; v_gene: TRBV5-1; j_gene: TRBJ2-5; CDR3aa: CASSAGWEFETQYF; CDR3nt: TGCGCCAGCAGCGCGGGGTGGGAGTTCGAGACCCAGTACTTC